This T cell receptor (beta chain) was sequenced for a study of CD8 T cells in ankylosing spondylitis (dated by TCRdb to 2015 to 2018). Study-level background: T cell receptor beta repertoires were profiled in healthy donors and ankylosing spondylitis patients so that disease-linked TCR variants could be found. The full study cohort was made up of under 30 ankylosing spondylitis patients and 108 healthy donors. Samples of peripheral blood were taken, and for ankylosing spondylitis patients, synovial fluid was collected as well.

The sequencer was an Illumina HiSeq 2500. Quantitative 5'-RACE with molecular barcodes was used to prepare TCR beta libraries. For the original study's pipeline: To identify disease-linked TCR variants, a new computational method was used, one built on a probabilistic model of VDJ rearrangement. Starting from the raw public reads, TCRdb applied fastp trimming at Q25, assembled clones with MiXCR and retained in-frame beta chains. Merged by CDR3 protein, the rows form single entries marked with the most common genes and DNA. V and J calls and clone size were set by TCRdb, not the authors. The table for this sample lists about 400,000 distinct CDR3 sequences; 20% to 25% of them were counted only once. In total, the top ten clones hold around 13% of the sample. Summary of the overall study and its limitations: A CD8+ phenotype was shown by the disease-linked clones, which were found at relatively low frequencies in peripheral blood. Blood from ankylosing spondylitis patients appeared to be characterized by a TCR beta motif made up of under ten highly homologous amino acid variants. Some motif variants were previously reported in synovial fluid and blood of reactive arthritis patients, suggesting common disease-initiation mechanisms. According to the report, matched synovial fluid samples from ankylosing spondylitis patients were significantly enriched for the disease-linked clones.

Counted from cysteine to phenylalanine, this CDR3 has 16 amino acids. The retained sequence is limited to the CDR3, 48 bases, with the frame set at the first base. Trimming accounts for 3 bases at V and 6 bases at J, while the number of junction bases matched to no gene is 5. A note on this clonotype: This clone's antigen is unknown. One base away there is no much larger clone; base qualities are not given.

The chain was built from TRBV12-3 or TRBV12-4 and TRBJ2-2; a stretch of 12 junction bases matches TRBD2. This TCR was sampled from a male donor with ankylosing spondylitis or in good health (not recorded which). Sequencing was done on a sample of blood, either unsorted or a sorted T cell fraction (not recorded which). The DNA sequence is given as TGTGCCAGCAGTTTTGTACTAGCGGGGGGACCCGGGGAGCTGTTTTTT. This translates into CASSFVLAGGPGELFF.